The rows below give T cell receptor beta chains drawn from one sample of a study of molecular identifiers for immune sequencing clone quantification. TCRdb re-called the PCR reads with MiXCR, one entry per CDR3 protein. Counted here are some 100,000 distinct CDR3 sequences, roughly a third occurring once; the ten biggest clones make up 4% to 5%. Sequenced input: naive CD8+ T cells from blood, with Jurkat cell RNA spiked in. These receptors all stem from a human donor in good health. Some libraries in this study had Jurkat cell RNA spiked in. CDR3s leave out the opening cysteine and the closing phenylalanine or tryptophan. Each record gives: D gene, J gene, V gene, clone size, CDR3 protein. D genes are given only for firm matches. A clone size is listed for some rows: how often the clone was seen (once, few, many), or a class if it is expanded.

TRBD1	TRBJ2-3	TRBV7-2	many	ASSTGQGRRTDTQY
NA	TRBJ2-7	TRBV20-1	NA	SAPDESYEQY
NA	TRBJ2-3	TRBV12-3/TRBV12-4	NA	ASSPLGSSPDTQY
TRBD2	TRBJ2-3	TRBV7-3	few	ASSLSLAGASDTQY
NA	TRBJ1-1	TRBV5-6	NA	ASSFELMNTEAF
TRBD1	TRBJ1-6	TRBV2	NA	ASNADGGQGWNSPLH
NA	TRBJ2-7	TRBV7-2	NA	ASIPSTGSYEQY
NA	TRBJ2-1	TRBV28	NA	ASSPLVSEQF
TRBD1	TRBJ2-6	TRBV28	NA	ASSLGTGEVSGANVLT
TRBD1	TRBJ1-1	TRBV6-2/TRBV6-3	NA	ASSSTGIGTEAF
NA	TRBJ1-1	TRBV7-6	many	ASSLGVPGAGTEAF
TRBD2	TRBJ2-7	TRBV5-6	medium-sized	ASSLFRTSGYEQY
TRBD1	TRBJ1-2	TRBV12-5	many	ASGSPGQETYT
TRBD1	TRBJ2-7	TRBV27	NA	ASSPRQGYEQY
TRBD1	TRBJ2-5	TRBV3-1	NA	ASSQEHRGQETQY
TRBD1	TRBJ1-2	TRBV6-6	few	ASISGTGALSSYGYT
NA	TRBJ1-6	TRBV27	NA	ASSFGGVSHSPLH
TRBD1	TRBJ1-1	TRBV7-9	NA	ASSSTGGATEAF